This entry is about one T cell receptor beta chain. This clone has a handful of counts. The antigen it recognizes is unknown. Per-nucleotide qualities are absent, and no much larger clonotype sits a single base away. The sample is drawn from a study of cytomegalovirus exposure and HLA in healthy donors (dated by TCRdb to about 2017). About the study as a whole: In an earlier analysis of approximately 640 of the donors, 276 Gb of sequence data and 100 million or so unique TCR beta sequences from about 179 million T cells were reported. An early release that covered approximately 600 HLA-typed donors contained 250 to 350 gigabases of sequencing data and approximately 85 million unique TCR sequences. Of the roughly 430 genotyped donors, 65% to 90% fell in the genetic ancestry cluster associated with self-reported Caucasian donors. The aim of the study was to test whether cataloging public T cell receptors could identify signatures of past pathogen exposure. The T cell repertoires of some 670 subjects were profiled by immunosequencing and related to cytomegalovirus serostatus. Along with the approximately 620-subject first cohort, a separate validation cohort of over 90 different subjects was used. To predict cytomegalovirus infection status, the study brought together high-throughput TCR immunosequencing, statistical association of individual TCRs with disease status, and machine learning. To study patterns of TCR occurrence, a later analysis re-analyzed previously published TCR beta repertoires from 666 donors and added high-resolution HLA genotyping. In the later analysis, no new phenotypic data were used to find candidate immune exposures; instead, reliance was placed on TCR beta sequences and their occurrence across donors. An earlier analysis of 587 of the donors used high-throughput TCR beta sequencing to judge whether each TCR beta V gene segment behaved as functional or pseudogenic. Donor age, sex, ethnicity and CMV serostatus were compiled together with the repertoire data. A later genetic analysis took genome-wide SNP genotypes for 398 of the 666 donors and used that subset as a discovery cohort. All discovery cohort repertoires had been generated on a single sequencing platform. HLA typing covered class I and class II loci at four-digit resolution. The number of typed donors differed by locus: about 620-640 for A, B, C, DRB1 and DQB1; approximately 530 for DQA1; roughly 600 for DPA1; and 450 to 480 for DPB1. Five DR-DQ haplotypes were handled as single units for association and clustering because linkage in the cohort was strong. Across approximately 420 genotyped donors of the cohort, an average of approximately 200,000 unique TCR beta nucleotide sequences per donor were sequenced, and approximately 17% of those sequences were non-productive.

The cohort comprised some 700 healthy bone marrow donors. At the time of sampling, every cohort member was nominally healthy, though immune exposures that went unrecorded were likely present. The donor tested CMV seropositive, placing the donor among the 289 seropositive members of the cohort. A peripheral blood sample was collected from each donor, and TCR beta sequencing was performed on peripheral blood mononuclear cells. The Qiagen DNeasy Blood Extraction Kit was used to extract genomic DNA from the blood cell samples. The full study reports these points: In a later analysis, HLA-associated TCR beta chains were found to be more clonally expanded and to have lower generation probabilities than equally common non-associated chains. A total of roughly 160 TCR beta chains were listed by the study as associated with cytomegalovirus. A cluster of highly shared sequence variants was judged likely to represent a technical artifact of the sequencing pipeline. In an earlier analysis of approximately 590 of the donors, most TCR beta V segments appeared in productive rearrangements about 87% or about 30% of the time, broadly matching IMGT annotations. In both the original and validation cohorts, the classifier was reported to diagnose cytomegalovirus status with high specificity and sensitivity. Assigning TCR associations to individual alleles was difficult when HLA alleles, especially DR and DQ, strongly co-occurred. Presence/absence analyses assumed roughly uniform sequencing depth across donors, an assumption that may not hold. It was suggested by the authors that the approach could potentially be generalized to other disease states and immunological phenotypes. A later analysis found that most CMV-associated TCR beta chains appeared HLA-restricted, with HLA associations seemingly driven largely by CMV exposure. A few of the identified cytomegalovirus-associated TCR beta chains were confirmed in vitro to be specific for cytomegalovirus antigens. HLA typing was unavailable for some donors at each locus, so association tests used only the typed subset. A later analysis reported that several top co-occurrence clusters appeared linked to parvovirus B19, influenza, CMV and Epstein-Barr virus. Because counts were too low, seventeen rarely observed V segments, including chromosome 9 orphons, were left out of the earlier analysis of a few hundred of the donors. Correlated functional status among segregating V segments might be attributable to linkage disequilibrium, but an unknown experimental factor could not be ruled out. A later genetic analysis reported fewer N-insertions in productive TCRs among donors in an Asian-associated ancestry cluster than the approximately 700-donor mean. The only immune exposure information available for the cohort was CMV serostatus. Specific HLA alleles were associated with some 15,000 TCR beta sequences at a false discovery rate of 0.05 in a later analysis. While some public TCRs were present in many individuals, most TCR sequences turned up only very rarely across donors. A later analysis found that TCR association rates varied across HLA loci, with DRB1 alleles showing the most associated TCRs and HLA-C alleles the fewest. The cohort was sequenced for TCR beta chains only, and without alpha or paired-chain data the features that could be detected were limited. A further reported finding was that TCR beta sequences accurately predicted the HLA-A and HLA-B alleles for most subjects in the first cohort. V-gene and J-gene trimming of TCR beta chains was associated with a missense DCLRE1C variant in a later genetic analysis, and the association was replicated in an independent cohort.

The library relied on the immunoSEQ multiplex PCR assay. A mixture of 60 forward primers for TCR Vbeta segments and 13 reverse primers for TCR Jbeta segments was used in the multiplex PCR. The CDR3 region of rearranged TCR beta genes was amplified from genomic DNA by a multiplex PCR assay. On the Illumina HiSeq System, the amplified TCR beta libraries were sequenced as 87-base-pair reads. In the original analysis: A later analysis tallied around 80 million unique TCR beta chains across the 700 or so repertoires, and approximately 9.9 million of those chains were shared by two or more donors. A nearest-neighbor algorithm error-corrected the raw reads and collapsed the reads into unique sequences, merging closely related sequences to remove PCR and sequencing errors. CDR3 sequences were aligned to IMGT reference sequences to assign V, D and J gene segments. For a sequence to be retained, at least a six-nucleotide match to both a V gene segment and a J gene segment was required. Rearrangements were called productive when the CDR3 lacked stop codons and stayed in frame with V and J; all others were non-productive. Following IMGT convention, CDR3 was defined as the stretch from the second conserved V-encoded cysteine up to the conserved J-encoded phenylalanine. The earlier analysis of approximately 590 of the donors excluded any sequence lacking an unambiguous match to a single V gene segment. In an earlier analysis of several hundred of the donors, V segments were called functional above 56.7% productive rearrangements and were called segregating when the between-donor standard deviation exceeded 5%. To diagnose cytomegalovirus status from the catalog of TCR beta chain sequences, a statistical classification framework was built. V and J gene assignment, in a later analysis, came from comparing TCR nucleotide sequences with IMGT/GENE-DB human TR gene sequences. The TCRdist pipeline was used in a later analysis to assign CDR3 sequences and most-parsimonious VDJ recombination scenarios. In a later analysis, each TCR beta chain was defined by its CDR3 amino acid sequence together with its V-gene family, and reads lacking a unique V-gene family were excluded. In a later analysis, several hundred highly shared, low-generation-probability nucleotide sequences were removed to address suspected cross-contamination and a sequencing artifact. A later analysis calculated a clonal expansion index for each public chain from normalized within-repertoire ranks of inferred template counts. Generation probabilities in a later analysis came from a VDJ recombination model fitted to out-of-frame rearrangements, and those results were checked against IGoR. In a later analysis, TCR-TCR, TCR-HLA and TCR-CMV co-occurrence was scored with hypergeometric tests, and a repertoire-size bias correction was applied to TCR pairs. In a later analysis, false discovery rates were estimated by permuting HLA or CMV assignments 20 times. In a later analysis, co-occurring TCRs were grouped using DBSCAN, and TCRdist sequence similarity was added for clustering within HLA-allele-positive subsets. Repertoires with fewer than 30,000 or more than 120,000 public chains were left out of co-occurrence clustering, as were five repertoires with anomalous nucleotide sharing. In its TCRdb copy, this immuneACCESS table keeps in-frame sequences only and misses some clones. Where compared with another copy, unresolved V genes explain less than half of these, and the others have no known cause. V, J and clone size were drawn from that table, and D and trimming were deduced from the DNA. Within this sample are roughly 110,000 clones, with around 72% of them counted one time only. The ten largest clones represent 12% to 15% of the sample.

Sequenced: PBMCs. The source is a woman aged 35 to 49 in good health and CMV-seropositive.

The DNA sequence is given as TGTGCCAGCAGTGATGGGGGGACGGAGACCCAGTACTTC. It translates as CASSDGGTETQYF. The chain links TRBV2 with TRBJ2-5; the D region possibly corresponds to TRBD2 (6 bases align). Including the terminal cysteine and phenylalanine, the CDR3 comprises 13 residues. The sequence is cut down to CDR3 DNA, 39 bases in frame from base 1. V was cut back by 3 bases and J by 5 bases, leaving a gap of 10 bases between them. Based on the germline V gene, the CDR1 and CDR2 sequences are SNHLY and FYNNEI. Outside the CDR3, residues come from the reference TRBV2 and TRBJ2-5 proteins, so the full variable domain is: EPEVTQTPSHQVTQMGQEVILRCVPISNHLYFYWYRQILGQKVEFLVSFYNNEISEKSEIFDDQFSVERPDGSNFTLKIRSTKLEDSAMYFCASSDGGTETQYFGPGTRLLVL.